A single sample gave rise to the 20 T cell receptor beta chains below, sequenced in a study of shared clonotypes between healthy human individuals (dated by TCRdb to about 2020). Libraries were built with the immunoSEQ multiplex PCR assay. TCRdb mirrors the immuneACCESS table, restricted to in-frame sequences. Some clones are absent from its copies; in checked studies, under half trace to an unresolved V gene, and the reason for the others is unknown. For this sample the table gives a few million clones, of which 85% to 95% were detected only once. The ten largest clones capture approximately 0.41% of the sample. Sequencing input: naive CD4+ T cells from PBMCs. The sample's cell subset or site label is to be understood as: CD45RA+ positively selected. Receptors were obtained from a man aged 18 to 30 in good health. Some clones in this sample may be carry-over from other donors' samples.

The rearrangement uses TRBV7-9 and TRBJ2-4; D gene uncertain. CDR3 length: 14 residues. The V end lost 3 bases, the J end lost 3 bases, and 9 bases lay between the germline ends. Germline CDR1 and CDR2: SEHNR and FQNEAQ (reference sequence). CDR3: CASSFRGLKNIQYF. CDR3 bases: TGTGCCAGCAGCTTCCGTGGCCTCAAAAACATTCAGTACTTC.

The genes are TRBV28 and TRBJ2-7; D may be TRBD2 (5 bases). V was shortened by 3 bases and J by 2 bases, with 14 bases between the two germline ends. The CDR3 totals 15 residues. The V gene's germline CDR1 is MDHEN and CDR2 SYDVKM. The CDR3 region is CASSLAAAGPYEQYF. The CDR3 nucleotides are TGTGCCAGCAGTTTGGCCGCCGCGGGTCCCTACGAGCAGTACTTC.

CDR3 region: CASSYGRDEQFF. CDR3 bases: TGTGCCAGCAGTTACGGGCGGGATGAGCAGTTCTTC. The gene calls are TRBV6-6 and TRBJ2-1; possible D gene TRBD2, 5 bases. Germline V gives CDR1 MNHNY, CDR2 SVGAGI (reference sequence). The V end lost 2 bases, the J end lost 8 bases, and 7 bases lay between the germline ends. The CDR3 is 12 residues long.

The chain joins TRBV19 to TRBJ2-7; D is perhaps TRBD1 or TRBD2 (5 bases each). V was cut by 9 bases and J by 3 bases, with 15 bases left in between. The CDR3 totals 13 residues. Germline assignment: CDR1 LNHDA and CDR2 SQIVND (reference sequence). This CDR3 reads CASKAGTYYEQYF. The CDR3 DNA reads TGTGCCAGCAAAGCCGGGACGTACTACGAGCAGTACTTC. Full variable domain (remainder filled in from reference TRBV19 and TRBJ2-7): DGGITQSPKYLFRKEGQNVTLSCEQNLNHDAMYWYRQDPGQGLRLIYYSQIVNDFQKGDIAEGYSVSREKKESFPLTVTSAQKNPTAFYLCASKAGTYYEQYFGPGTRLTVT.

The genes are TRBV27 and TRBJ2-1; the D call may be TRBD1 or TRBD2 (6 bases each). V was clipped by 5 bases and J by 4 bases, with 21 bases between them. In germline, CDR1 is MNHEY, CDR2 SMNVEV (reference sequence). This CDR3 comprises 17 residues. CDR3 nucleotide sequence: TGTGCCAGCAGTAGGACCCCACAGGGAGGACGGTACAATGAGCAGTTCTTC. This sequence encodes CASSRTPQGGRYNEQFF.

This rearrangement joins TRBV2 to TRBJ1-4; D call uncertain. CDR1 is SNHLY and CDR2 is FYNNEI in the germline V gene. CDR3 length: 14 residues. Trimming removed 1 base from V and 8 bases from J, with 11 bases in between. The CDR3 sequence is CASSEESREEKLFF. The DNA of the CDR3 is TGTGCCAGCAGTGAAGAGAGTCGGGAAGAAAAACTGTTTTTT. The complete variable domain, with remaining parts taken from reference TRBV2 and TRBJ1-4, reads EPEVTQTPSHQVTQMGQEVILRCVPISNHLYFYWYRQILGQKVEFLVSFYNNEISEKSEIFDDQFSVERPDGSNFTLKIRSTKLEDSAMYFCASSEESREEKLFFGSGTQLSVL.

The chain is built from TRBV18 and TRBJ2-7; D perhaps matches TRBD2 (6 bases). From germline, CDR1 is KGHSH and CDR2 LQKENI. V lost 6 bases and J 3 bases, leaving 15 bases between the germline ends. The CDR3 consists of 14 residues. CDR3 residues: CASSLQGGFYEQYF. The CDR3 nucleotides read TGTGCCAGCTCGCTCCAGGGAGGATTCTACGAGCAGTACTTC. The full variable domain, rest sourced from reference TRBV18 and TRBJ2-7, is NAGVMQNPRHLVRRRGQEARLRCSPMKGHSHVYWYRQLPEEGLKFMVYLQKENIIDESGMPKERFSAEFPKEGPSILRIQQVVRGDSAAYFCASSLQGGFYEQYFGPGTRLTVT.

This chain joins TRBV15 and TRBJ2-7; D remains ambiguous. Trimming cost V 8 bases and J 4 bases, with 0 bases left between them. This CDR3 is built from 8 residues. Germline CDR1 LNHNV, CDR2 YYDKDF (reference sequence). The DNA of the CDR3 is TGTGCCACCTACGAGCAGTACTTC. Its protein is CATYEQYF.

The chain recombines TRBV15 with TRBJ2-5; D may be TRBD1 (7 bases). This CDR3 comprises 14 residues. Between the trimmed V and J ends, which lost 3 bases and 5 bases, there was a span of 13 bases. CDR1 and CDR2 from the germline V gene are LNHNV and YYDKDF (reference sequence). CDR3 region: CATSRGGQMETQYF. CDR3 DNA: TGTGCCACCAGCAGGGGGGGACAGATGGAGACCCAGTACTTC.

J is TRBJ1-4 and V is TRBV18; possible D gene TRBD1, 6 bases. The V and J ends lost 4 bases and 3 bases respectively, with 12 bases between them. CDR1 is KGHSH and CDR2 is LQKENI in the germline V gene. The CDR3 is 15 amino acids. The CDR3 DNA reads TGTGCCAGCTCACGCCGGACAGCCCCTAATGAAAAACTGTTTTTT. It yields the protein CASSRRTAPNEKLFF.

The V call is TRBV19, the J call TRBJ2-5, with 7 bases identical to TRBD2. V lost 0 bases, J lost 0 bases, and 7 bases stayed unmatched. This CDR3 region has 17 residues. CDR1 LNHDA and CDR2 SQIVND come from the germline V gene (reference sequence). CDR3 DNA: TGTGCCAGTAGTATAGATCGCGGTAGCGGGTACCAAGAGACCCAGTACTTC. Protein: CASSIDRGSGYQETQYF.

The chain is built from TRBV4-2 and TRBJ2-1; perhaps TRBD2 as D (6 bases). Germline-derived CDR1 and CDR2 are LGHNA and YNFKEQ. CDR3 size: 17 residues. The V end was cut by 2 bases, the J end by 1 base, with 15 bases between. DNA for the CDR3: TGTGCCAGCAGCCAACGTCTCAGCGGGTTATCCTACAATGAGCAGTTCTTC. This translates into CASSQRLSGLSYNEQFF.

The chain joins TRBV19 to TRBJ2-1; possibly TRBD2 for D (7 bases). The germline V gene encodes CDR1 LNHDA and CDR2 SQIVND (reference sequence). The CDR3 contains 16 residues. Trimming left V 2 bases short and J 13 bases short, with 24 bases between. CDR3: CASSILQGGRAGGQFF. The CDR3 nucleotides read TGTGCCAGTAGTATACTTCAAGGGGGGAGGGCAGGCGGCCAGTTCTTC.

This chain links TRBV7-9 with TRBJ2-1; the match to TRBD2 covers 9 bases. Germline CDR1 reads SEHNR; CDR2 reads FQNEAQ (reference sequence). This CDR3 comprises 16 residues. With V trimmed by 5 bases and J by 5 bases, 10 bases remained unmatched. As DNA, the CDR3 is TGTGCCAGCAGCCCCAAAGTCCTAGCGGGAAACAATGAGCAGTTCTTC. Protein sequence: CASSPKVLAGNNEQFF.

V and J are TRBV5-4 and TRBJ2-3; D might be TRBD2 (6 bases). Germline values: CDR1 SGHNT, CDR2 YYREEE (reference sequence). V lost 0 bases and J 2 bases, leaving 13 bases between the germline ends. The CDR3 loop spans 16 amino acids. CDR3 region: CASSLVRGTDTDTQYF. CDR3 nucleotide sequence: TGTGCCAGCAGCTTGGTGCGGGGCACGGACACAGATACGCAGTATTTT.

In its sample, this clone was seen once. Here the CDR3 reads CASSLEGPFGGYTF. CDR3 nucleotide sequence: TGCGCCAGCAGCTTGGAGGGCCCGTTTGGTGGCTACACCTTC. J is TRBJ1-2 and V is TRBV5-1; D uncertain. Germline V CDR1 and CDR2: SGHRS, YFSETQ. CDR3 size: 14 residues. V was shortened by 0 bases and J by 7 bases, with 13 bases between the two germline ends.

The rearrangement joins TRBV6-6 to TRBJ2-7, with 7 bases fitting TRBD1. The germline gives CDR1 MNHNY, CDR2 SVGAGI (reference sequence). Trimming took 7 bases from V and 0 from J; bases not matched to a gene: 12. The CDR3 loop spans 16 amino acids. CDR3 loop: CASTRQGLKSSYEQYF. The CDR3 bases are TGTGCCAGCACCCGACAGGGCCTTAAAAGCTCCTACGAGCAGTACTTC.

V and J are TRBV5-1 and TRBJ2-1; no clear D. Between the trimmed V and J ends, which lost 6 bases and 1 base, there was a span of 20 bases. This CDR3 contains 17 residues. Germline V lookup: CDR1 SGHRS, CDR2 YFSETQ. The CDR3 DNA is TGCGCCAGCACACCAGATTATATTCGGGTGTCCTACAATGAGCAGTTCTTC. Its protein product is CASTPDYIRVSYNEQFF.

The chain recombines TRBV28 with TRBJ2-2; D may be TRBD1 or TRBD2 (5 bases each). The germline V gene encodes CDR1 MDHEN and CDR2 SYDVKM. Trimming took off 7 bases at V and 6 bases at J, with 21 bases between the two ends. CDR3 length equals 16 residues. CDR3 nucleotide sequence: TGTGCCAGCACCCTATCTGGGGGTCTCGGCGCCGGGGAGCTGTTTTTT. Its protein product is CASTLSGGLGAGELFF.

The chain carries TRBV15 and TRBJ2-7; possibly TRBD2 for D (5 bases). This CDR3 is built from 13 residues. V was trimmed by 6 bases and J by 2 bases, leaving 11 bases between them. Germline V CDR1 and CDR2: LNHNV, YYDKDF (reference sequence). This chain's CDR3 is CATREIGTYEQYF. The CDR3 bases are TGTGCCACCAGGGAGATCGGGACCTACGAGCAGTACTTC.